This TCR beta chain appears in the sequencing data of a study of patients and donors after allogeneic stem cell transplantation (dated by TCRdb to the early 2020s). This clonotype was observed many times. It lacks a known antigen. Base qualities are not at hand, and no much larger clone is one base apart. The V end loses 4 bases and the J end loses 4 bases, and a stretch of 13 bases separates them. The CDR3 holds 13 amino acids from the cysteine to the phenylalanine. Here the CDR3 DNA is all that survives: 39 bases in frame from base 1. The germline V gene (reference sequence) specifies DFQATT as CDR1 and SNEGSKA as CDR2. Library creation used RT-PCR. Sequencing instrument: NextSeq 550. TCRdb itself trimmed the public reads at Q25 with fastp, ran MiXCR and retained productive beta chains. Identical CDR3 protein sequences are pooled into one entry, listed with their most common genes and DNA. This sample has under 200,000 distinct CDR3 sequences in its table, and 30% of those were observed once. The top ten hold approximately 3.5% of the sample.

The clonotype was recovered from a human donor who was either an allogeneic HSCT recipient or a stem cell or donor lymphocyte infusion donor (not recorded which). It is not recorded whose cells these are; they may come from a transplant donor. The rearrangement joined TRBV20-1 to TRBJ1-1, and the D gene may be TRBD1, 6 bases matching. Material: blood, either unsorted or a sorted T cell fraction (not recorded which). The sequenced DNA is TGCAGTGCTATCGGGGGCCAGAGCACTGAAGCTTTCTTT. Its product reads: CSAIGGQSTEAFF.